This T cell receptor beta chain was obtained from a study of T cell changes during pregnancy in multiple sclerosis. TCRdb's copy holds only in-frame clones and misses some; the assay was immunoSEQ multiplex PCR. Counted here are under 40,000 clones, over 80% occurring once; the ten biggest clones make up roughly 29%. Germline assignment: CDR1 MDHEN and CDR2 SYDVKM. The CDR3 runs 11 residues. Trimming took 5 bases from V and 5 from J, leaving 6 bases between them. The chain carries TRBV28 and TRBJ2-5; D call uncertain. The material was CD8+ T cells from peripheral blood mononuclear cells, obtained before pregnancy. The receptor was isolated from a female donor with multiple sclerosis, enrolled in a pregnancy study. CDR3 bases: TGTGCCAGCAGTCTCGGGGAGACCCAGTACTTC. Translated, it gives CASSLGETQYF.